In this sample, the clone carrying this TCR beta chain turned up many times. The antigen remains unidentified. MiXCR, applied by TCRdb to the reads, yields one record per CDR3 protein. The table includes roughly 800,000 distinct CDR3 sequences, 25% to 35% detected once. This entry belongs to a study of T cell repertoires in cytomegalovirus infection. Study summary: Use of recently identified HLA-C-restricted and well-studied HLA-B-restricted CMV epitopes was part of the study. Public TCR beta signatures provided an indication of both CMV infection and a matching HLA type.

The study, taken as a whole, reports: Totalled public TCR beta family frequency picked out people who carried CMV plus the relevant HLA. Dominant in the ex vivo response were TCR beta clonotypes restricted by HLA-C and specific for CMV.

The CDR3 has 14 amino acids. CDR1 is SGHVS, CDR2 FQNEAQ, per germline. The trim removed 5 bases at V and 4 bases at J, leaving 6 bases unmatched. The sample here was cultured CD8+ T cells from PBMCs, taken from culture after CMV antigen stimulation. The J gene is TRBJ2-3, the V gene TRBV7-8; TRBD1 aligns across 7 bases. This TCR was recovered from a human donor in good health (CMV status not recorded). Some clones in this sample may be carry-over from other donors' samples. CDR3 region: CASSQRQGPDTQYF. The CDR3, as DNA: TGTGCCAGCAGCCAGAGACAGGGCCCAGATACGCAGTATTTT.